The present entry profiles one TCR beta chain with its context. Its target is unknown. This specimen comes from a study of cytomegalovirus exposure and HLA in healthy donors. The donors were part of the validation cohort, which consisted of some 120 subjects and was separate from the first cohort of around 620 subjects. Study conclusions and caveats: A few chains tied to CMV proved CMV antigen-specific in vitro. Rare TCR sequences dominated, though some public TCRs recurred in many donors.

Repertoires were generated with immunoSEQ multiplex PCR, while TCRdb's copy carries only in-frame clones and drops some. The table includes fewer than 70,000 clones, 90% to 97% detected once. This CDR3 spans 15 amino acids. V trimming: 7 bases; J trimming: 1 base; junction bases outside the gene matches: 7. Germline CDR1 reads SGHRS; CDR2 reads YFSETQ. The genes are TRBV5-1 and TRBJ1-4; 7 nucleotides agree with TRBD1. The clonotype comes from a man aged 18 to 35 in good health and CMV-seronegative. What was sequenced was PBMCs. The CDR3 sequence is CASSPRQGTNEKLFF. Written as DNA, the CDR3 is TGCGCCAGCTCGCCCCGACAGGGAACTAATGAAAAACTGTTTTTT.